These 6 T cell receptor beta chains share one sample of origin, sequenced in a study of cytomegalovirus exposure and HLA in healthy donors. 13 Jbeta primers and 60 Vbeta primers were used for the PCR. Profiled with immunoSEQ multiplex PCR; TCRdb holds only in-frame clones, not every one. Of approximately 91,000 clones in the sample, roughly 60% are singletons; the top ten hold about 2.5%. What was sequenced was PBMCs. The receptors originated from a human donor in good health.

This chain connects TRBV5-1 to TRBJ2-5, with D hard to call. Trimming cost V 0 bases and J 0 bases, with 6 bases left between them. There are 14 residues in the CDR3. Germline CDR1 SGHRS, CDR2 YFSETQ. The CDR3 is CASSLAGYQETQYF. The CDR3 DNA reads as TGCGCCAGCAGCTTGGCCGGGTACCAAGAGACCCAGTACTTC.

This clone was seen once. One end of the junction is discordant with germline, which a read error may explain. The chain uses TRBV7-9 and TRBJ2-6; no reliable D call. Germline V gene data show CDR1 as SEHNR and CDR2 as FQNEAQ (reference sequence). The CDR3 is 16 amino acids. The CDR3 DNA reads as TGTGTCAGCAGCTTAGGAATCCGGGCTGGGGCCAACGTCCTGACTTTC. Translation: CVSSLGIRAGANVLTF.

This clone was seen a handful of times. The V gene is TRBV7-9, the J gene TRBJ1-1; the match to TRBD1 covers 8 bases. Germline V gene lookup returns CDR1 SEHNR and CDR2 FQNEAQ (reference sequence). This CDR3 is built from 14 residues. Trimming took 0 bases from V and 7 from J; bases not matched to a gene: 4. CDR3 nucleotides: TGTGCCAGCAGCTTAGCGCAGGGGGCCCATGAAGCTTTCTTT. It specifies CASSLAQGAHEAFF.

This sequence joins TRBV27 and TRBJ2-3; 8 nucleotides match TRBD1. CDR3 length equals 13 residues. Germline V gives CDR1 MNHEY, CDR2 SMNVEV (reference sequence). V lost 5 bases and J lost 7; bases outside the gene matches: 5. The CDR3 DNA reads TGTGCCAGCAGTACCCAGGGGGCGAATACGCAGTATTTT. Translation: CASSTQGANTQYF.

This clone was detected once. The chain has TRBV9 and TRBJ2-1; TRBD1 aligns across 7 bases. This CDR3 has 16 residues. Germline V gives CDR1 SGDLS, CDR2 YYNGEE. V trimming: 3 bases; J trimming: 4 bases; junction bases outside the gene matches: 10. CDR3 DNA sequence: TGTGCCAGCAGCGGGGGAGTTCCAGGGGGTTACAATGAGCAGTTCTTC. Its protein product is CASSGGVPGGYNEQFF.

Only a few counts were recorded for this clone. The chain recombines TRBV5-4 with TRBJ2-1; 11 positions agree with TRBD2. The CDR3 is 17 amino acids. Losses at the gene ends were 0 bases for V and 6 bases for J; bases not matched to a gene: 8. Germline V gene sequence: CDR1 SGHNT, CDR2 YYREEE (reference sequence). CDR3 nucleotides: TGTGCCAGCAGCTTGGATCTAGCGGGGGGCTCTAGCAATGAGCAGTTCTTC. It codes for CASSLDLAGGSSNEQFF.